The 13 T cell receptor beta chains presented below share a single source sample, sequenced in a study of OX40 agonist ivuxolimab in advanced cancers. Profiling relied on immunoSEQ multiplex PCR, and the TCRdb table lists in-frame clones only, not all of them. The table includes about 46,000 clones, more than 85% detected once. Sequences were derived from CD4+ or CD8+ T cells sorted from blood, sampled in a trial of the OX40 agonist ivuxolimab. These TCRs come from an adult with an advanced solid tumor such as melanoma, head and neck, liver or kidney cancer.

The CDR3, as DNA: TGTGCCAGCAGTGAAGCGTGGGACACTTACTACGAGCAGTACGTC. Translating gives CASSEAWDTYYEQYV. The V call is TRBV6-1, the J call TRBJ2-7; tentative D call: TRBD1 (6 bases). The germline V and J ends were trimmed by 0 bases and 3 bases, with 12 bases remaining between them. There are 15 residues in the CDR3. Germline V gene lookup returns CDR1 MNHNS and CDR2 SASEGT.

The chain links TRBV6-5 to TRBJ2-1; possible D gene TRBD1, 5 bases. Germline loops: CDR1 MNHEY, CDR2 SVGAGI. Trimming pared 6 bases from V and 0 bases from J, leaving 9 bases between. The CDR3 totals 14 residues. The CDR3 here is CASSRQGSYNEQFF. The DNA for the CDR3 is TGTGCCAGCAGCCGGCAGGGCTCCTACAATGAGCAGTTCTTC.

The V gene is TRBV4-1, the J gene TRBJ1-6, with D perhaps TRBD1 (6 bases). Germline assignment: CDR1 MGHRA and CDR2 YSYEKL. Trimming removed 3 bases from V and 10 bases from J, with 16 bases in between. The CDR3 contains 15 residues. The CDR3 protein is CASSQIGGVPSPLHF. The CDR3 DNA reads TGCGCCAGCAGCCAGATCGGGGGCGTACCCTCACCCCTCCACTTT.

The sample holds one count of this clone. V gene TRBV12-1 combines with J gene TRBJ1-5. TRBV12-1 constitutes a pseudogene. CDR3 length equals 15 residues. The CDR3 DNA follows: TGTGCCACCCAGATTCTAGGCCATAGCAATCAGCCCCAGCATTTT. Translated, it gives CATQILGHSNQPQHF.

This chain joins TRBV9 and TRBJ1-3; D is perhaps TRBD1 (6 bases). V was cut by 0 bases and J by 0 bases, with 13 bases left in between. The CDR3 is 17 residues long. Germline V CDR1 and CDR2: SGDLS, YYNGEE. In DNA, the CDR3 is TGTGCCAGCAGCGTAGGAGACAGGACGTTCTCTGGAAACACCATATATTTT. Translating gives CASSVGDRTFSGNTIYF.

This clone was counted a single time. CDR3 protein: CASSVAASGRGETQYF. The DNA of the CDR3 is TGTGCCAGCAGCGTAGCAGCTAGCGGGAGAGGGGAGACCCAGTACTTC. The chain joins TRBV9 to TRBJ2-5, with 10 bases lining up with TRBD2. This CDR3 spans 16 amino acids. The J segment lost 5 bases and the V segment lost 0 bases, leaving 7 bases of the junction unmatched. Germline V gene data show CDR1 as SGDLS and CDR2 as YYNGEE.

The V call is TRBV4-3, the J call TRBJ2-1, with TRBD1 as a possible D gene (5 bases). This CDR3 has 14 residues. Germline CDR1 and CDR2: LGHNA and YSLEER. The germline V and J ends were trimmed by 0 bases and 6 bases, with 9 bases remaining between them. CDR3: CASSQDDSFNEQFF. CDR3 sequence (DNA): TGCGCCAGCAGCCAAGACGACAGTTTCAATGAGCAGTTCTTC.

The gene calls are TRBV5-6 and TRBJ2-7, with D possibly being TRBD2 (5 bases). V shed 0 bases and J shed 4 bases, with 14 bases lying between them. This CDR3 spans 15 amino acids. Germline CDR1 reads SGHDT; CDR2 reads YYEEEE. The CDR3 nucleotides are TGTGCCAGCAGCTTGGCCGGGCGGGTGAAATACGAGCAGTACGTC. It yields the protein CASSLAGRVKYEQYV.

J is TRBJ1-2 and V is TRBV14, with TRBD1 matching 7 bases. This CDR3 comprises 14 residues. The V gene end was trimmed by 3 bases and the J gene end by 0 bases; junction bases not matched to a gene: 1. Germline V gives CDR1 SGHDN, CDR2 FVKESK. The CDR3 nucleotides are TGTGCCAGCAGCCACGGGACAGCTAACTATGGCTACACCTTC. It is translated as CASSHGTANYGYTF.

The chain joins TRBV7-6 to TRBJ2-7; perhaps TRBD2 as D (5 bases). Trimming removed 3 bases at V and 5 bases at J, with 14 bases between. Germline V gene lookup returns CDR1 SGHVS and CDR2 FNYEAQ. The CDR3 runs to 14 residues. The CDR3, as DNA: TGTGCCAGCAGCTTCTTAGAGGGAGACCACGAGCAGTACTTC. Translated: CASSFLEGDHEQYF.

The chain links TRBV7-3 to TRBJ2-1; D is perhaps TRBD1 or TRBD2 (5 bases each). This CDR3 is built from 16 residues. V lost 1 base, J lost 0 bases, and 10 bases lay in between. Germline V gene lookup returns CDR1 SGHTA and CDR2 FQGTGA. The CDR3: CASSLNGATSYNEQFF. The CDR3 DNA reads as TGTGCCAGCAGCTTAAACGGGGCTACCTCCTACAATGAGCAGTTCTTC.

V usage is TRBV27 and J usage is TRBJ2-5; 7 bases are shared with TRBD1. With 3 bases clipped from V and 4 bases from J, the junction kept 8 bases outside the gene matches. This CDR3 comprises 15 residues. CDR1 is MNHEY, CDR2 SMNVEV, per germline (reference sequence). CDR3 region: CASSFRQGLRETQYF. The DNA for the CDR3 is TGTGCCAGCAGTTTCCGACAGGGATTAAGAGAGACCCAGTACTTC.

The CDR3 protein is CASNIAGGFNIYEQYF. The CDR3 DNA follows: TGTGCCAGCAATATAGCGGGGGGATTTAACATCTACGAGCAGTACTTC. The V gene is TRBV7-9, the J gene TRBJ2-7; 10 bases map to TRBD2. Germline V gene data show CDR1 as SEHNR and CDR2 as FQNEAQ (reference sequence). Trimming took 7 bases from V and 3 from J; bases not matched to a gene: 12. The CDR3 runs to 16 residues.